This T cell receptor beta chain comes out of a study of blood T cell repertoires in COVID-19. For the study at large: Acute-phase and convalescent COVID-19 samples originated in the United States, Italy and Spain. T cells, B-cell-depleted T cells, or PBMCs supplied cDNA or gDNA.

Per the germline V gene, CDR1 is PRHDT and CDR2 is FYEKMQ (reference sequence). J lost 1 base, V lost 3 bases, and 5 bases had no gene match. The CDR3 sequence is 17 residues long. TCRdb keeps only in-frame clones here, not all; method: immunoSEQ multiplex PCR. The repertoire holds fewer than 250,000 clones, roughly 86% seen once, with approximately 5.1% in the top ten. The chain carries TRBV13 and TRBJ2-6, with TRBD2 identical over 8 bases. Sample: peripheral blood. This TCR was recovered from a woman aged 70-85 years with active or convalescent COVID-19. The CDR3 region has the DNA TGTGCCAGCAGCTTTCGGACTAGCAGTTCTGGGGCCAACGTCCTGACTTTC. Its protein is CASSFRTSSSGANVLTF.